The present T cell receptor beta chain was sequenced within a study of CD8 T cells in ankylosing spondylitis. Germline V gene lookup returns CDR1 MNHEY and CDR2 SVGEGT. CDR3 length: 17 amino acids. V dropped 7 bases and J dropped 0; count of bases not matched to a gene: 12. There are a few counts of this clonotype. Antigen specificity is unknown. TCRdb reanalysed the 5' RACE reads using MiXCR and keeps one entry per CDR3 protein. The table shows about 800,000 distinct CDR3 sequences, with 12% occurring only once. Study outcomes and limitations: A TCR beta motif of 7 or 8 highly homologous variants appeared characteristic of ankylosing spondylitis blood.

The chain carries TRBV6-2 or TRBV6-3 and TRBJ1-1; 9 bases map to TRBD1. The TCR originated in a male donor with ankylosing spondylitis. The sequenced material came from blood, either unsorted or a sorted T cell fraction (not recorded which). The CDR3 bases are TGTGCCAGCACACTAACAGGGGGCAGCTTCATGAACACTGAAGCTTTCTTT. This sequence encodes CASTLTGGSFMNTEAFF.